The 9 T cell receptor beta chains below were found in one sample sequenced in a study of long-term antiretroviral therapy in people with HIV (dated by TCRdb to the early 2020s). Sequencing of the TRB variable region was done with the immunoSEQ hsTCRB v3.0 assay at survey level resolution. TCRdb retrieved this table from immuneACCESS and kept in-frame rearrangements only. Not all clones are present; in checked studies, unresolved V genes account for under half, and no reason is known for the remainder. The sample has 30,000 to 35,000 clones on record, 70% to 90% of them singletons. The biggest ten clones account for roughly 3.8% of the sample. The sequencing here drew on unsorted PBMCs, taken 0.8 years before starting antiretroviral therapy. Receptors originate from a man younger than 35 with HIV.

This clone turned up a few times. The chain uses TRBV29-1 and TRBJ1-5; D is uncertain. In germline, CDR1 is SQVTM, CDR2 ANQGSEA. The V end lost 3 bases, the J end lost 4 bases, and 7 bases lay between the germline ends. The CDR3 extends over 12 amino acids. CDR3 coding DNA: TGCAGCGTTGAGGCAGATAATCAGCCCCAGCATTTT. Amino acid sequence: CSVEADNQPQHF.

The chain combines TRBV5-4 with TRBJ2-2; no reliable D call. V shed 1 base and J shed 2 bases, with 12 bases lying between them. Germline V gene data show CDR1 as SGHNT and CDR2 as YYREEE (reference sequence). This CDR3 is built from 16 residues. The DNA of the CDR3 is TGTGCCAGCAGCTTGTCACTGGGCGCCAACACCGGGGAGCTGTTTTTT. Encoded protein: CASSLSLGANTGELFF.

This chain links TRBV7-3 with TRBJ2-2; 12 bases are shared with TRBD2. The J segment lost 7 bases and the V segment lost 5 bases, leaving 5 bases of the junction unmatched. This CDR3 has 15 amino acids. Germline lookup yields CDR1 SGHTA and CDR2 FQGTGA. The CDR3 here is CASSLGLAGYGELFF. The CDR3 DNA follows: TGTGCCAGCAGCCTAGGACTAGCGGGGTACGGGGAGCTGTTTTTT. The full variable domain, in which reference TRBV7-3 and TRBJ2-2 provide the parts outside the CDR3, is GAGVSQTPSNKVTEKGKYVELRCDPISGHTALYWYRQSLGQGPEFLIYFQGTGAADDSGLPNDRFFAVRPEGSVSTLKIQRTERGDSAVYLCASSLGLAGYGELFFGEGSRLTVL.

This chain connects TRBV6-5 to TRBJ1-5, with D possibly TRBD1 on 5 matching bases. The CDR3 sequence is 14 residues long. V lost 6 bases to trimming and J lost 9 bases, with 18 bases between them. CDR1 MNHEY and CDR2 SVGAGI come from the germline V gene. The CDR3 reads CASSPVGPQRPQHF. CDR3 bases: TGTGCCAGCAGCCCCGTGGGGCCACAGAGGCCCCAGCATTTT.

CDR3 DNA: TGTGCCAGCAGCCCCACGGGGGGGGCTGGCGGGGAGCTGTTTTTT. It encodes CASSPTGGAGGELFF. The J gene is TRBJ2-2, the V gene TRBV7-3; 8 bases are shared with TRBD2. The CDR3 has 15 residues. Germline V gives CDR1 SGHTA, CDR2 FQGTGA. Trimming cost V 5 bases and J 7 bases; bases outside gene matches: 9.

The CDR3 protein is CASSLAGRGTGELFF. DNA of the CDR3: TGTGCCAGCAGCCTAGCGGGACGGGGCACCGGGGAGCTGTTTTTT. This rearrangement joins TRBV5-4 to TRBJ2-2; 9 bases line up with TRBD2. V dropped 4 bases and J dropped 4; count of bases not matched to a gene: 5. The CDR3 spans 15 residues. Germline CDR1 SGHNT, CDR2 YYREEE (reference sequence).

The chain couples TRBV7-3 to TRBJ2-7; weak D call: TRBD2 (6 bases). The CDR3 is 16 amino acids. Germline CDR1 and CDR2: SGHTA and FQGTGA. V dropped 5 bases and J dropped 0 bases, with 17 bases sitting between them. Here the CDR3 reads CASSPHQGGSSYEQYF. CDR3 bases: TGTGCCAGCAGCCCCCACCAAGGAGGGTCCTCCTACGAGCAGTACTTC.

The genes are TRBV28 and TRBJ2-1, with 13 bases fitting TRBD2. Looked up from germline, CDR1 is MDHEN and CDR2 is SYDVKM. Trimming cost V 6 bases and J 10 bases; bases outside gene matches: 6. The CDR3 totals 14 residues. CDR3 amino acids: CASSSRLAGGEQFF. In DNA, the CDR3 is TGTGCCAGCAGCAGCCGACTAGCGGGAGGAGAGCAGTTCTTC.

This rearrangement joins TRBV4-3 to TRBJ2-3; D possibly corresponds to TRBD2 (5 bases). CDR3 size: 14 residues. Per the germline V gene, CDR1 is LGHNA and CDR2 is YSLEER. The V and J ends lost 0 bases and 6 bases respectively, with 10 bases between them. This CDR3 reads CASSQDSWRDTQYF. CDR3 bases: TGCGCCAGCAGCCAAGACTCTTGGAGGGATACGCAGTATTTT.